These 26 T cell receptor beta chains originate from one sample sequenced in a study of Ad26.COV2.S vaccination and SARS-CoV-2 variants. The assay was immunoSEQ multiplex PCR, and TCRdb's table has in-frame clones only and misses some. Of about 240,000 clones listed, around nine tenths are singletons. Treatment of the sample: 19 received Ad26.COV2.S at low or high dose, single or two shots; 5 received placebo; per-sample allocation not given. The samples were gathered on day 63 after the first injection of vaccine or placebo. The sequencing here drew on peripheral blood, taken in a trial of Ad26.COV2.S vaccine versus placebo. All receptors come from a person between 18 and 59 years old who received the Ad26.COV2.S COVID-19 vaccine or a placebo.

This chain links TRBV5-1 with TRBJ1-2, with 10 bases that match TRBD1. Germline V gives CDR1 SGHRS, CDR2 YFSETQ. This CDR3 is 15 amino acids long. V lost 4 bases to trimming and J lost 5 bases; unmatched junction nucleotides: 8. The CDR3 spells CASSPGGGQGYGYTF. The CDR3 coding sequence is TGCGCCAGCAGCCCGGGAGGGGGACAGGGGTATGGCTACACCTTC. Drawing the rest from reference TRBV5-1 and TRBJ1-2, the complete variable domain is KAGVTQTPRYLIKTRGQQVTLSCSPISGHRSVSWYQQTPGQGLQFLFEYFSETQRNKGNFPGRFSGRQFSNSRSEMNVSTLELGDSALYLCASSPGGGQGYGYTFGSGTRLTVV.

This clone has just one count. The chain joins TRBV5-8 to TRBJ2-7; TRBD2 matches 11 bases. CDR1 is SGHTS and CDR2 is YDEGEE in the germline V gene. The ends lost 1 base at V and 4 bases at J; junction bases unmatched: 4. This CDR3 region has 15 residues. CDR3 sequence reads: CASSLLAGGPYEQYF. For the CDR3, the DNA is TGTGCCAGCAGCTTGCTAGCGGGGGGCCCTTACGAGCAGTACTTC. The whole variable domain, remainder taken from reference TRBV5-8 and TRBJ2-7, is EAGVTQSPTHLIKTRGQQATLRCSPISGHTSVYWYQQALGLGLQFLLWYDEGEERNRGNFPPRFSGRQFPNYSSELNVNALELEDSALYLCASSLLAGGPYEQYFGPGTRLTVT.

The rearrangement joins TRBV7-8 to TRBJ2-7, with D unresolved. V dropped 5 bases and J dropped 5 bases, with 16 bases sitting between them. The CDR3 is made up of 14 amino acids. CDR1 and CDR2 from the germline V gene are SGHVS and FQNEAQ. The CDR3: CASSMISRIDEQYF. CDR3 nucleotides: TGTGCCAGCAGCATGATCTCTCGGATCGACGAGCAGTACTTC.

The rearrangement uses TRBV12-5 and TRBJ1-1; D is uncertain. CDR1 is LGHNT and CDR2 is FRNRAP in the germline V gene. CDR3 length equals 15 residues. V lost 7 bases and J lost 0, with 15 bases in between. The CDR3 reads CASALSSGLNTEAFF. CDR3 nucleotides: TGTGCTAGTGCTTTATCGTCTGGCTTGAACACTGAAGCTTTCTTT.

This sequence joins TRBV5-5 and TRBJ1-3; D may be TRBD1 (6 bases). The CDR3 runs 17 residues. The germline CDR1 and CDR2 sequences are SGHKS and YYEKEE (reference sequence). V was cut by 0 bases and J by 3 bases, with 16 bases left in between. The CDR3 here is CASSLEARDRSGNTIYF. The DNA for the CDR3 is TGTGCCAGCAGCTTGGAGGCCCGCGACAGGAGTGGAAACACCATATATTTT.

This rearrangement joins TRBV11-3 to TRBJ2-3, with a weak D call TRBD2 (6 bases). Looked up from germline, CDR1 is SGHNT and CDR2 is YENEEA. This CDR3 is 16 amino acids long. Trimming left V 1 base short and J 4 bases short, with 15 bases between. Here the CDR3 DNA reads TGTGCCAGCAGCTTAGGGGCCAACGGAGGGGCAGATACGCAGTATTTT. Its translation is CASSLGANGGADTQYF.

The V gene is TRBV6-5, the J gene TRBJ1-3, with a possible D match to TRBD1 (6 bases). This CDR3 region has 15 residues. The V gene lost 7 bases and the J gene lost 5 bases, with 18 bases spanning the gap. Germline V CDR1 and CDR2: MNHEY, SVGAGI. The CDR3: CASTLEGGRRNTIYF. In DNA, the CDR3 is TGTGCCAGCACCCTGGAGGGGGGTAGGAGAAACACCATATATTTT.

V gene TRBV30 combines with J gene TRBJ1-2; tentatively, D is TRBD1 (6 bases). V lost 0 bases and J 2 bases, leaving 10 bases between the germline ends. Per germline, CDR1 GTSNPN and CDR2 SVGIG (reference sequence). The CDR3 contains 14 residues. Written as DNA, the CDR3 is TGTGCCTGGAGTGTTACAGGGATGAACTATGGCTACACCTTC. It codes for CAWSVTGMNYGYTF.

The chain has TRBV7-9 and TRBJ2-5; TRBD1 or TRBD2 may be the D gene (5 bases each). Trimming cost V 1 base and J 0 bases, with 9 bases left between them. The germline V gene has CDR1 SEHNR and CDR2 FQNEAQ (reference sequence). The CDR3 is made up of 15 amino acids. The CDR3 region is CASSLGDAHQETQYF. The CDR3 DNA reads TGTGCCAGCAGCTTAGGGGACGCCCACCAAGAGACCCAGTACTTC.

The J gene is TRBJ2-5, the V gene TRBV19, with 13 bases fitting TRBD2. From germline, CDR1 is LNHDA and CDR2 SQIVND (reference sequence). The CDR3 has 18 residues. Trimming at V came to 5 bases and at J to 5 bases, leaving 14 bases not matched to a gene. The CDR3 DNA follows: TGTGCCAGTAGTTCACGGACTAGCGGGGGATGGTTCGGGGAGACCCAGTACTTC. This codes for CASSSRTSGGWFGETQYF. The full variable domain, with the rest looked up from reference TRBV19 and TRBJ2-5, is DGGITQSPKYLFRKEGQNVTLSCEQNLNHDAMYWYRQDPGQGLRLIYYSQIVNDFQKGDIAEGYSVSREKKESFPLTVTSAQKNPTAFYLCASSSRTSGGWFGETQYFGPGTRLLVL.

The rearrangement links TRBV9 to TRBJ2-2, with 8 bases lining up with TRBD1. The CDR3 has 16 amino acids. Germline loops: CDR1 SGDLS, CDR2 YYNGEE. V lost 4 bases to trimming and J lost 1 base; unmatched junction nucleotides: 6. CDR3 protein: CASSLRTGQNTGELFF. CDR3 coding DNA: TGTGCCAGCAGCTTACGGACAGGGCAGAACACCGGGGAGCTGTTTTTT.

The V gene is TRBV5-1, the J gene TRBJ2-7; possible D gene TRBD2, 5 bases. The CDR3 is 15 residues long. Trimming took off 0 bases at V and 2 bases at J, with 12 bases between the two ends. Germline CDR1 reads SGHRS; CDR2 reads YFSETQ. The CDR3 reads CASSLDQRIPYEQYF. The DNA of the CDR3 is TGCGCCAGCAGCTTGGATCAGCGGATCCCCTACGAGCAGTACTTC.

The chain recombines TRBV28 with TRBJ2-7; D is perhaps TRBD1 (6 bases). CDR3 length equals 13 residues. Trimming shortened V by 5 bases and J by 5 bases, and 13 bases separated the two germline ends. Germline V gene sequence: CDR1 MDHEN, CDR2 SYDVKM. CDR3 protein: CASSPRGQNEQYF. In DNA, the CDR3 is TGTGCCAGCAGTCCCCGGGGACAAAACGAGCAGTACTTC.

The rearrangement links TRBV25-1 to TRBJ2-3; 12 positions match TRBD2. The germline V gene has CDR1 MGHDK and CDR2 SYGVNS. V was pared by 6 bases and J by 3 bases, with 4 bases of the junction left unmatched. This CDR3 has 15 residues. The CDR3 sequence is CASSLAGGQTDTQYF. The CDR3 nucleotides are TGTGCCAGCAGCCTAGCGGGAGGGCAAACAGATACGCAGTATTTT.

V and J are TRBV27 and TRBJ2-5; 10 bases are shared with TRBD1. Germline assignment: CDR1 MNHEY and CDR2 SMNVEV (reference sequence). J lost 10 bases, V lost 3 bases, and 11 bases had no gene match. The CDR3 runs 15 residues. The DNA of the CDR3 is TGTGCCAGCAGTTTCAGGGGACAGGGGCTCCTGGGCCAGTACTTC. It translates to CASSFRGQGLLGQYF.

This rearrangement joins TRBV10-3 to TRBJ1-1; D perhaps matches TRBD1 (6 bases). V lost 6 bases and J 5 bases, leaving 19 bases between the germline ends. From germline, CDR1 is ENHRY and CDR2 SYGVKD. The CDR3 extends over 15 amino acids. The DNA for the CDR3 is TGTGCCATCAGGAACTCTCCCATAACAGGGACTGAAGCTTTCTTT. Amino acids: CAIRNSPITGTEAFF.

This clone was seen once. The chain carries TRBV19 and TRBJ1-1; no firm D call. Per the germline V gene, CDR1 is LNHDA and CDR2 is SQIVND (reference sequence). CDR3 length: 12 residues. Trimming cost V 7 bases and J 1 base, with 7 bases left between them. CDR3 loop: CASTPGNTEAFF. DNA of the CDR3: TGTGCCAGTACCCCAGGGAACACTGAAGCTTTCTTT.

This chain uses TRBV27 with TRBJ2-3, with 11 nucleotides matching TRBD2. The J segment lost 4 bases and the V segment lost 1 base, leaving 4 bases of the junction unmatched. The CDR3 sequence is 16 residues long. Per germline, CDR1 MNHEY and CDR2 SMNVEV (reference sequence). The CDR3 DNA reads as TGTGCCAGCAGTTTATTGGCTAGCGGGGGGCCAGATACGCAGTATTTT. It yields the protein CASSLLASGGPDTQYF.

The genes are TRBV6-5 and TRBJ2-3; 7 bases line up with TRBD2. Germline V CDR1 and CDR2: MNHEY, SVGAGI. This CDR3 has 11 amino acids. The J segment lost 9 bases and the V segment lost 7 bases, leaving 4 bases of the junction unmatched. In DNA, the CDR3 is TGTGCCAGCACCGGGGGGATGACGCAGTATTTT. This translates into CASTGGMTQYF.

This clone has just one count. In DNA, the CDR3 is TGTGCCAGTAGTATATCGGGACAGTACCAAGAGACCCAGTACTTC. This translates into CASSISGQYQETQYF. This chain joins TRBV19 and TRBJ2-5, with 7 bases identical to TRBD1. J gave up 0 bases and V 2 bases, and 3 bases lay outside the gene matches. The CDR3 contains 15 residues. CDR1 LNHDA and CDR2 SQIVND come from the germline V gene (reference sequence).

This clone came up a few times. In nucleotides, the CDR3 is TGTGCCAGCAGCCAGGGAATGGGGGCTATGGGGAAGACCCAGTACTTC. This codes for CASSQGMGAMGKTQYF. The chain carries TRBV7-2 and TRBJ2-5, with a weak D call TRBD1 (6 bases). The germline V gene has CDR1 SGHTA and CDR2 FQGNSA. The CDR3 is 16 residues long. V was trimmed by 5 bases and J by 6 bases, leaving 22 bases between them.

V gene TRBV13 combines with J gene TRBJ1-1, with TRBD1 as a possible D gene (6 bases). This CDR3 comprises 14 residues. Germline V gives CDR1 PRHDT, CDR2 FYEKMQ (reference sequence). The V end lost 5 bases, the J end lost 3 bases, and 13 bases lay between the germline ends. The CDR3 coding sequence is TGTGCCAGCAGCCCAGGACAGAGTTACACTGAAGCTTTCTTT. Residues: CASSPGQSYTEAFF.

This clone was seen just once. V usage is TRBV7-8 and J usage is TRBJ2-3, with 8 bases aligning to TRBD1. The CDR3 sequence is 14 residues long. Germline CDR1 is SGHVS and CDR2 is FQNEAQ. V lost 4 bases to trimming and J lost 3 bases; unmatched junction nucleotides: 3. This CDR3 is CASSWDRSTDTQYF. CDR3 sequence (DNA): TGTGCCAGCAGCTGGGACAGGTCGACAGATACGCAGTATTTT.

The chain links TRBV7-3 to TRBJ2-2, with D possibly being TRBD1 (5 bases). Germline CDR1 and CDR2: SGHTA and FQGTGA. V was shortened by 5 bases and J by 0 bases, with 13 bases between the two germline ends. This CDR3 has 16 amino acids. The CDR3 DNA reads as TGTGCCAGCAGCATACAGGTGTCCGCGAACACCGGGGAGCTGTTTTTT. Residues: CASSIQVSANTGELFF.

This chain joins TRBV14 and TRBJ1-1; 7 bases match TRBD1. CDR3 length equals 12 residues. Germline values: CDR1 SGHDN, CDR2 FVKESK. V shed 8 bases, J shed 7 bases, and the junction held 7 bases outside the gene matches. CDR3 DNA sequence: TGTGCCAGCGGGGACAGAACTTATGAAGCTTTCTTT. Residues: CASGDRTYEAFF.

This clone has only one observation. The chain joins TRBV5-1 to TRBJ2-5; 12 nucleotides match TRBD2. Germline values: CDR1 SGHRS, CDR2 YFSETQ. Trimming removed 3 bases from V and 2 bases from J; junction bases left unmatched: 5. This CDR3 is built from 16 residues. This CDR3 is CASSSLAGGPQETQYF. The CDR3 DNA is TGCGCCAGCAGCTCCCTAGCGGGAGGGCCACAAGAGACCCAGTACTTC.